These T cell receptor beta chains were read from a single sample in a study of blood T cell repertoires in COVID-19. Produced via immunoSEQ multiplex PCR; TCRdb's table is partial and in-frame only. The sample lists hundreds of thousands of clones, approximately 90% seen once, with 4% to 4.5% in the top ten. Sequences were obtained from peripheral blood. These receptors were collected from a woman aged 30 to 39 with acute or convalescent COVID-19. CDR3s leave out the opening cysteine and the closing phenylalanine or tryptophan.

CDR3aa,j_gene,v_gene
ATSELANEQF,TRBJ2-1,TRBV24-1
ASSVAGGPYNEQF,TRBJ2-1,TRBV9
ASSLGDRGPYNEQF,TRBJ2-1,TRBV13
ASSLTGGRTPLH,TRBJ1-6,TRBV7-9
ASSEYFVGHHYGYT,TRBJ1-2,TRBV25-1
ASSQESGTGSYEQY,TRBJ2-7,TRBV4-2
ASSFRPGTEAF,TRBJ1-1,TRBV6-5
ASSSYQNEQY,TRBJ2-7,TRBV7-9
ASRKGLQNTEAF,TRBJ1-1,TRBV19
ASSTSRGGRSYEQY,TRBJ2-7,TRBV11-2
ASSLGLAGEQY,TRBJ2-7,TRBV5-1
ASSPKGVGETQY,TRBJ2-5,TRBV27
ASSLGGGKINTGELF,TRBJ2-2,TRBV11-3
SASLAARWGAEAF,TRBJ1-1,TRBV20-1
ASSLVGLAGVDTQY,TRBJ2-3,TRBV7-6
ASSVRGVGTEAF,TRBJ1-1,TRBV2
ASSVRTGGASGELF,TRBJ2-2,TRBV9
ASSFLAGTVADTQY,TRBJ2-3,TRBV3-1/TRBV3-2
ATTKGDSYNSPLH,TRBJ1-6,TRBV5-4
SVDWGRGTDTQY,TRBJ2-3,TRBV29-1
ASSKTVTGGGYNEQF,TRBJ2-1,TRBV4-2
ASSPGTSGPSYEQY,TRBJ2-7,TRBV5-8
ASSLPTEGLPTPSTDTQY,TRBJ2-3,TRBV14
ASSSGQPYEQY,TRBJ2-7,TRBV5-8
ASSQDLPTGSYT,TRBJ1-2,TRBV3-1/TRBV3-2
ASSHSGGRYEQY,TRBJ2-7,TRBV3-1/TRBV3-2
ASSEFWGLAGTYEQY,TRBJ2-7,TRBV2
ASSQMTGTSANYGYT,TRBJ1-2,TRBV18
ASSVNRGSYNEQF,TRBJ2-1,TRBV9
ASSLLRPSGVEQY,TRBJ2-7,TRBV7-2
AWSTGQGAYNEQF,TRBJ2-1,TRBV30
ASSGTGGNQPQH,TRBJ1-5,TRBV2
ASSQRGARGWNSPLH,TRBJ1-6,TRBV3-1/TRBV3-2
ASSQDKGRANYEQY,TRBJ2-7,TRBV4-1
ASSLAGGNTEAF,TRBJ1-1,TRBV5-6
ASRQTAGAEAF,TRBJ1-1,TRBV7-3
ASSPDSYGYT,TRBJ1-2,TRBV18
ATSDSLAVEPETQY,TRBJ2-5,TRBV24-1
ASSEAGQGFNTIY,TRBJ1-3,TRBV6-1
ASSTRLTDVNQPQH,TRBJ1-5,TRBV6-6